The count of the clone carrying this TCR beta chain is one. The antigen remains undetermined. Assay: immunoSEQ multiplex PCR; the TCRdb copy retains only in-frame clones and omits some. The data hold some 62,000 clones, with 95% to 98% observed a single time. This entry is derived from a study of Tregs in tolerant kidney transplant recipients. Study-level points and caveats: No direct test of biological reproducibility was done here. Donor-specific Treg expansion exceeded global Treg expansion in tolerant patients, suggesting antigen drive.

An overnight rest at 37°C with about 220 IU/ml IL-2 preceded regulatory T cell sorting from thawed PBMCs. V was pared by 1 base and J by 12 bases, with 3 bases of the junction left unmatched. The CDR3 runs to 12 residues. Germline V gene lookup returns CDR1 GTSNPN and CDR2 SVGIG (reference sequence). This chain joins TRBV30 and TRBJ2-1; TRBD2 aligns across 10 bases. The material sequenced was Tregs from blood, taken before the transplant. This TCR derives from a human donor who received a combined kidney and bone marrow transplant. In DNA form, the CDR3 reads TGTGCCTGGAGTGAGGGACTAGCGAGGCAGTTCTTC. Its protein product is CAWSEGLARQFF.